This TCR beta chain emerged from a study of blood T cell repertoires in COVID-19. Background on the study: Researchers got acute and convalescent COVID-19 samples from the United States, Italy and Spain. Sources were T cells, B-cell-depleted T cells, or PBMCs; the material itself was cDNA or gDNA.

Germline loops: CDR1 MDHEN, CDR2 SYDVKM. The CDR3 loop spans 13 amino acids. The V end lost 4 bases, the J end lost 5 bases, and 9 bases lay between the germline ends. Source study methods: Estimation of nucleated cell counts relied on the amplification of reference gene primers. Some clones are missing from TCRdb's copy, which holds only in-frame ones; the method was immunoSEQ multiplex PCR. V, J and clone size are those of that table, while D and trimming were read from the DNA. Seen here are about 220,000 clones, more than 75% observed once, and the top ten hold over 2.5%. This sequence joins TRBV28 and TRBJ1-5; perhaps TRBD1 as D (5 bases). The specimen was peripheral blood. This receptor was obtained from a man aged 50 or older who had recovered from COVID-19. CDR3 sequence reads: CASSSGNHQPQHF. CDR3 bases: TGTGCCAGCAGTTCAGGGAACCATCAGCCCCAGCATTTT.